Presented here are 20 T cell receptor beta chains from one specimen sequenced in a study of CXCR3-negative and CXCR3-positive naive CD8 T cells. The libraries of TRB cDNA were constructed through 5' RACE using UMI labels. One entry per CDR3 protein, without DNA, is what TCRdb gives after re-calling the 5' RACE reads. This sample lists approximately 38,000 distinct CDR3 sequences; its ten largest clones have about 8.4%. Sample: memory CD8+ T cells from blood. Receptors originate from a human donor in good health. Some clones in this sample may be carry-over from other donors' samples.

This chain connects TRBV29-1 to TRBJ2-3; TCRdb proposes TRBD2, but this gene call is untestable without DNA. CDR1 is SQVTM and CDR2 is ANQGSEA in the germline V gene. The CDR3 runs to 13 residues. The CDR3 region is CSVSGGSTDTQYF.

The V call is TRBV7-9, the J call TRBJ2-1; TCRdb designates TRBD1, a call that cannot be tested without DNA. Germline loops: CDR1 SEHNR, CDR2 FQNEAQ (reference sequence). The CDR3 has 13 amino acids. The CDR3 reads CATWDRGENEQFF.

V gene TRBV7-9 combines with J gene TRBJ2-7. CDR3 length: 12 residues. CDR1 is SEHNR, CDR2 FQNEAQ, per germline (reference sequence). This CDR3 reads CASSQGPYEQYF. Full variable domain (outside the CDR3, taken from reference TRBV7-9 and TRBJ2-7): DTGVSQNPRHKITKRGQNVTFRCDPISEHNRLYWYRQTLGQGPEFLTYFQNEAQLEKSRLLSDRFSAERPKGSFSTLEIQRTEQGDSAMYLCASSQGPYEQYFGPGTRLTVT.

The chain couples TRBV28 to TRBJ1-1; TCRdb indicates TRBD1, and absent DNA this call remains unverified. Germline loops: CDR1 MDHEN, CDR2 SYDVKM. The length of the CDR3 is 13 residues. CDR3 in amino acids: CASSLGQVTEAFF.

V is TRBV6-2 or TRBV6-3 and J is TRBJ2-3; TCRdb names TRBD2, which stays unverified in the absence of DNA. Germline V lookup: CDR1 MNHEY, CDR2 SVGEGT. The CDR3 sequence is 16 residues long. The CDR3 reads CASNSYGLAEADTQYF.

This sequence joins TRBV28 and TRBJ2-3; TCRdb's D call of TRBD2 is untestable without DNA. Germline V gives CDR1 MDHEN, CDR2 SYDVKM. CDR3 length equals 16 residues. The CDR3 loop reads CASSPPGLAFPDTQYF.

By frequency, this clonotype is medium-sized. The chain carries TRBV7-6 and TRBJ2-1; TCRdb reports TRBD1, a call that lacks DNA to check it against. CDR1 is SGHVS, CDR2 FNYEAQ, per germline. This CDR3 is 17 amino acids long. The CDR3: CASSLPSGTALNNEQFF.

V is TRBV9 and J is TRBJ2-3; TCRdb names TRBD1, which stays unverified in the absence of DNA. Germline lookup yields CDR1 SGDLS and CDR2 YYNGEE. This CDR3 contains 15 residues. CDR3 loop: CASSVVGGNTDTQYF. Complete variable domain (other parts from reference TRBV9 and TRBJ2-3): DSGVTQTPKHLITATGQRVTLRCSPRSGDLSVYWYQQSLDQGLQFLIQYYNGEERAKGNILERFSAQQFPDLHSELNLSSLELGDSALYFCASSVVGGNTDTQYFGPGTRLTVL.

This chain connects TRBV11-2 to TRBJ2-2; with no DNA, the TCRdb D assignment of TRBD1 cannot be verified. CDR3 length: 16 amino acids. The V gene's germline CDR1 is SGHAT and CDR2 FQNNGV. Here the CDR3 reads CASSLGQAGGTGELFF.

V is TRBV29-1 and J is TRBJ1-1. CDR1 and CDR2 (germline): SQVTM, ANQGSEA. The CDR3 covers 12 residues. CDR3 in amino acids: CSVIELNTEAFF. The complete variable domain, with remaining parts taken from reference TRBV29-1 and TRBJ1-1, reads SAVISQKPSRDICQRGTSLTIQCQVDSQVTMMFWYRQQPGQSLTLIATANQGSEATYESGFVIDKFPISRPNLTFSTLTVSNMSPEDSSIYLCSVIELNTEAFFGQGTRLTVV.

The chain couples TRBV25-1 to TRBJ2-7; TCRdb selects TRBD1, and the lack of DNA leaves this call unchecked. The CDR3 totals 15 residues. Looked up from germline, CDR1 is MGHDK and CDR2 is SYGVNS. CDR3 sequence: CASSPSWGSYYEQYF.

The J gene is TRBJ1-2, the V gene TRBV29-1; the TCRdb D gene call, TRBD1, has no DNA to confirm it. The CDR3 runs to 13 residues. Per the germline V gene, CDR1 is SQVTM and CDR2 is ANQGSEA. This chain's CDR3 is CSVERGLDYGYTF.

This chain joins TRBV25-1 and TRBJ2-7; TCRdb gives TRBD1 as the D gene, but with no DNA this cannot be confirmed. CDR1 and CDR2 (germline): MGHDK, SYGVNS. The CDR3 sequence is 13 residues long. The CDR3 sequence: CASSEVGGYEQYF.

The rearrangement uses TRBV12-3 or TRBV12-4 and TRBJ2-3; absent DNA, TCRdb's TRBD2 call cannot be checked. The CDR3 is 16 residues long. CDR3 residues: CASSTSGGRRADTQYF.

The V and J genes are TRBV4-2 and TRBJ2-7; no DNA is available, so the TRBD2 call from TCRdb remains unchecked. The CDR3 sequence is 16 residues long. The V gene's germline CDR1 is LGHNA and CDR2 YNFKEQ. This chain's CDR3 is CASSRTETSDRYEQYF.

The chain combines TRBV12-3 or TRBV12-4 with TRBJ2-5; TCRdb's D gene call, TRBD1, goes unchecked for lack of DNA. This CDR3 spans 15 amino acids. The CDR3 is CASSPPRGVEETQYF.

V is TRBV29-1 and J is TRBJ2-5; the TCRdb D gene call, TRBD1, has no DNA to confirm it. The CDR3 covers 13 residues. Germline CDR1 reads SQVTM; CDR2 reads ANQGSEA. The CDR3 sequence: CSVSVLEPGTQYF.

This chain links TRBV11-3 with TRBJ1-1. Germline V gene data show CDR1 as SGHNT and CDR2 as YENEEA. The CDR3 sequence is 19 residues long. CDR3 in amino acids: CASSFYVAENYGGDTEAFF. Complete variable domain (other parts from reference TRBV11-3 and TRBJ1-1): EAGVVQSPRYKIIEKKQPVAFWCNPISGHNTLYWYLQNLGQGPELLIRYENEEAVDDSQLPKDRFSAERLKGVDSTLKIQPAELGDSAVYLCASSFYVAENYGGDTEAFFGQGTRLTVV.

The genes are TRBV12-3 or TRBV12-4 and TRBJ2-4; TCRdb lists TRBD1, though no DNA is available to test this call. The CDR3 extends over 13 amino acids. CDR3: CASSTDRDTSQYF.

The chain links TRBV6-5 to TRBJ2-1; TCRdb proposes TRBD2, but this gene call is untestable without DNA. Germline V gene data show CDR1 as MNHEY and CDR2 as SVGAGI. The CDR3 has 14 residues. CDR3 sequence: CASTVAAGGYEQFF.